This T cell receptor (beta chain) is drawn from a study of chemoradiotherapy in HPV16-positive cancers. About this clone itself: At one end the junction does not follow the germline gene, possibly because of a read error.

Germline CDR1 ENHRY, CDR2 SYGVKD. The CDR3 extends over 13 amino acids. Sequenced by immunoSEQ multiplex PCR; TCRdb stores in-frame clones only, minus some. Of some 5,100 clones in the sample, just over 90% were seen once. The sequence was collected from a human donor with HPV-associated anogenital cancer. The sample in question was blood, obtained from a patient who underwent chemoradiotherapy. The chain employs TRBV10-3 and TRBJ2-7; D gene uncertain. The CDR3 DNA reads TGTGCCAGCAGTTACGGAGACCTCTACGAGCAGTACTTC. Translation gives CASSYGDLYEQYF.